These 18 T cell receptor beta chains were sequenced from one sample in a study of blood T cell repertoires in COVID-19 (dated by TCRdb to 2018 to 2020). Libraries were prepared through the immunoSEQ multiplex PCR assay. TCRdb holds this immuneACCESS table with in-frame rearrangements only. Some clones are missing; in checked studies, unresolved V genes explain under half, and the rest has no known cause. The sample data list 95,000 to 150,000 clones, and approximately 70% of these were observed just once. The top ten clones comprise 0.7% to 1% of the sample. Sequenced: peripheral blood. These receptors came from a human donor with acute or convalescent COVID-19. The donor label of this sample is uncertain.

The chain is built from TRBV4-1 and TRBJ1-1, with D possibly TRBD1 on 5 matching bases. Per germline, CDR1 MGHRA and CDR2 YSYEKL. With 2 bases removed from V and 5 bases from J, the gap between germline ends came to 12 bases. This CDR3 comprises 14 residues. The CDR3 DNA is TGCGCCAGCAGCCAAAGAAGGGGAGGGACTGAAGCTTTCTTT. Its protein is CASSQRRGGTEAFF.

This chain joins TRBV28 and TRBJ2-1, with D perhaps TRBD2 (7 bases). CDR1 MDHEN and CDR2 SYDVKM come from the germline V gene. V lost 5 bases to trimming and J lost 4 bases, with 21 bases between them. The CDR3 covers 17 residues. As DNA, the CDR3 is TGTGCCAGCAGTCGGCGGACGGGGGGCCCTACTTACAATGAGCAGTTCTTC. Protein sequence: CASSRRTGGPTYNEQFF.

The rearrangement links TRBV27 to TRBJ1-6, with 7 positions matching TRBD1. Germline CDR1 reads MNHEY; CDR2 reads SMNVEV (reference sequence). The CDR3 consists of 15 residues. Losses at the gene ends were 7 bases for V and 0 bases for J; bases not matched to a gene: 3. The CDR3 reads CASNRDSSYNSPLHF. The CDR3, as DNA: TGTGCCAGCAATCGGGACAGCTCCTATAATTCACCCCTCCACTTT.

This clone was seen only once. The gene calls are TRBV20-1 and TRBJ2-5; D not resolved. Between the trimmed V and J ends, which lost 7 bases and 2 bases, there was a span of 8 bases. Germline V lookup: CDR1 DFQATT, CDR2 SNEGSKA (reference sequence). This CDR3 region has 11 residues. CDR3 sequence: CSVEQQETQYF. Here the CDR3 DNA reads TGCAGTGTGGAGCAGCAAGAGACCCAGTACTTC.

The gene calls are TRBV11-2 and TRBJ2-5; TRBD1 aligns across 9 bases. Germline V gene data show CDR1 as SGHAT and CDR2 as FQNNGV. This CDR3 has 14 amino acids. J was trimmed by 6 bases and V by 11 bases; bases with no gene match: 13. The CDR3 nucleotides read TGTGCCGGGCCGTACCGGGACAGGGTTAAGACCCAGTACTTC. This sequence encodes CAGPYRDRVKTQYF.

V usage is TRBV2 and J usage is TRBJ2-5, with unresolved D. The CDR3 length is 13 residues. Germline V CDR1 and CDR2: SNHLY, FYNNEI. Trimming shortened V by 2 bases and J by 7 bases, and 11 bases separated the two germline ends. CDR3 nucleotides: TGTGCCAGCAGTGAACGCAGGCATGGGACCCAGTACTTC. This codes for CASSERRHGTQYF.

The chain has TRBV6-5 and TRBJ1-6; 7 nucleotides align to TRBD1. This CDR3 has 11 residues. The V and J ends lost 7 bases and 11 bases, in that order; junction bases with no gene match: 2. From germline, CDR1 is MNHEY and CDR2 SVGAGI. CDR3 region: CASTGTAPLHF. In DNA form, the CDR3 reads TGTGCCAGCACTGGGACAGCACCCCTCCACTTT.

This clone was observed a handful of times. The chain recombines TRBV18 with TRBJ2-7, with a weak D call TRBD1 (5 bases). The CDR3 sequence is 12 residues long. The V and J ends lost 3 bases and 12 bases respectively, with 15 bases between them. The germline V gene encodes CDR1 KGHSH and CDR2 LQKENI. CDR3 in DNA: TGTGCCAGCTCACCCGACAGAGTCATCCGGTACGTC. Its protein product is CASSPDRVIRYV.

A few counts support this clone. The CDR3 is CASSARKRGPPKETQYF. CDR3 coding DNA: TGTGCCAGCAGCGCCCGAAAGCGGGGGCCGCCCAAGGAGACCCAGTACTTC. The V call is TRBV7-2, the J call TRBJ2-5, with 8 nucleotides matching TRBD2. The CDR3 spans 17 residues. V gave up 5 bases and J gave up 5 bases; unmatched junction bases: 16. Germline lookup yields CDR1 SGHTA and CDR2 FQGNSA. Together with reference TRBV7-2 and TRBJ2-5, the CDR3 gives the full variable domain: GAGVSQSPSNKVTEKGKDVELRCDPISGHTALYWYRQSLGQGLEFLIYFQGNSAPDKSGLPSDRFSAERTGGSVSTLTIQRTQQEDSAVYLCASSARKRGPPKETQYFGPGTRLLVL.

DNA for the CDR3: TGTGCCAGCAGCTTAGGGGGAGGCAATCAGCCCCAGCATTTT. Its translation is CASSLGGGNQPQHF. The chain uses TRBV11-2 and TRBJ1-5; D gene uncertain. CDR1 is SGHAT and CDR2 is FQNNGV in the germline V gene. The CDR3 contains 14 residues. Between the trimmed V and J ends, which lost 1 base and 2 bases, there was a span of 6 bases. Looking up the rest from reference TRBV11-2 and TRBJ1-5 gives the full variable domain: EAGVAQSPRYKIIEKRQSVAFWCNPISGHATLYWYQQILGQGPKLLIQFQNNGVVDDSQLPKDRFSAERLKGVDSTLKIQPAKLEDSAVYLCASSLGGGNQPQHFGDGTRLSIL.

V and J are TRBV24-1 and TRBJ2-1, with 7 nucleotides matching TRBD2. V shed 3 bases and J 6 bases; nucleotides not matched to a gene: 10. There are 16 residues in the CDR3. Germline-derived CDR1 and CDR2 are KGHDR and SFDVKD. The CDR3: CATSDQGPREVNEQFF. CDR3 sequence (DNA): TGTGCCACCAGTGATCAGGGACCCCGGGAGGTCAATGAGCAGTTCTTC.

The chain has TRBV2 and TRBJ1-4; unclear D gene. Trimming left V 7 bases short and J 5 bases short, with 17 bases between. Germline values: CDR1 SNHLY, CDR2 FYNNEI. The CDR3 runs 15 residues. The CDR3 region is CASNDSPPENEKLFF. The CDR3 nucleotides read TGTGCCAGCAACGACTCCCCGCCAGAGAATGAAAAACTGTTTTTT.

This clone was picked up a small number of times. The genes are TRBV28 and TRBJ1-6; D gene unclear. The CDR3 contains 18 residues. The germline V gene has CDR1 MDHEN and CDR2 SYDVKM. The germline V and J ends were trimmed by 1 base and 0 bases, with 13 bases remaining between them. The CDR3 coding sequence is TGTGCCAGCAGTTTATCTGAGGGATTGGGCTCCTATAATTCACCCCTCCACTTT. It translates to CASSLSEGLGSYNSPLHF.

This clone was seen repeatedly, ten times or more. The chain links TRBV5-4 to TRBJ1-2, with D unclear. CDR3 length: 13 amino acids. With 2 bases removed from V and 4 bases from J, the gap between germline ends came to 9 bases. The V gene's germline CDR1 is SGHNT and CDR2 YYREEE (reference sequence). The CDR3 DNA is TGTGCCAGCAGCTTTGAGGGAGGCTATGGCTACACCTTC. Translating gives CASSFEGGYGYTF. Variable domain in full (rest from reference TRBV5-4 and TRBJ1-2): ETGVTQSPTHLIKTRGQQVTLRCSSQSGHNTVSWYQQALGQGPQFIFQYYREEENGRGNFPPRFSGLQFPNYSSELNVNALELDDSALYLCASSFEGGYGYTFGSGTRLTVV.

In its sample, this clone was seen once. The rearrangement joins TRBV6-5 to TRBJ1-4; the match to TRBD1 covers 9 bases. This CDR3 spans 13 amino acids. Germline V gives CDR1 MNHEY, CDR2 SVGAGI. The junction had 4 bases not matched to a gene; V was cut back by 9 bases and J by 5 bases. CDR3 nucleotide sequence: TGTGCCAGTAAGGGACAGGGAAATGAAAAACTGTTTTTT. Protein sequence: CASKGQGNEKLFF.

This rearrangement joins TRBV6-1 to TRBJ2-4; D is unresolved. CDR1 and CDR2 (germline): MNHNS, SASEGT. This CDR3 contains 15 residues. V was trimmed by 3 bases and J by 1 base, leaving 10 bases between them. In DNA, the CDR3 is TGTGCCAGCAGTGACAACTCTGCGGCCAAAAACATTCAGTACTTC. Residues: CASSDNSAAKNIQYF.

This clone was seen only once. The V and J genes are TRBV15 and TRBJ1-2; a possible D gene is TRBD1 (5 bases). Trimming cost V 2 bases and J 2 bases, with 15 bases left between them. Germline V gene lookup returns CDR1 LNHNV and CDR2 YYDKDF (reference sequence). The CDR3 consists of 16 residues. The CDR3 DNA reads TGTGCCACCAGCAGAAATACCTTGGGGCAAAACTATGGCTACACCTTC. Encoded protein: CATSRNTLGQNYGYTF.

V is TRBV12-3 or TRBV12-4 and J is TRBJ1-6; D unclear. CDR3 length: 13 amino acids. V lost 2 bases, J lost 7 bases, and 6 bases lay in between. CDR3 in DNA: TGTGCCAGCAGTTTAAGGCGGAATTCACCCCTCCACTTT. Translated: CASSLRRNSPLHF.